The source of this T cell receptor (beta chain) is a study of beta chain features in type 1 diabetes. Points from the study as a whole: Short templates might get an advantage during PCR, and this would be equal in patients and controls. When Type 1 diabetes patients were examined, their TCRB CDR3s proved moderately but significantly shorter in all four CD4+ subsets. The analysis here could not establish whether HLA type shapes TCRB rearrangement. Sequencing of cDNA might inflate the share of cells that strongly express TCR.

A note on this clone: The antigen is undetermined.

As every portion of the isolated RNA was reverse transcribed, the sequencing read expressed TCRB transcripts. Profiling relied on immunoSEQ multiplex PCR, and the TCRdb table lists in-frame clones only, not all of them. The sample has around 500,000 clones; over 9.5% are singletons. The source of this sequence is a woman aged 18-29 years in good health. Material: naive CD4+ T cells from blood.

The chain's CDR3 is CASSSGHANTEAFF. In DNA, the CDR3 is TGTGCCAGCAGCTCGGGACACGCGAACACTGAAGCTTTCTTT. The V call is TRBV7-3, the J call TRBJ1-1; the D gene is possibly TRBD1 (6 bases). Deletions cut 4 bases from V and 1 base from J, with 10 bases between. The germline V gene has CDR1 SGHTA and CDR2 FQGTGA. The CDR3 is made up of 14 amino acids.